This is a list of T cell receptor beta chains from one sample in a study of cytomegalovirus exposure and HLA in healthy donors. The repertoire was sequenced with immunoSEQ multiplex PCR; TCRdb's copy has only in-frame clones and lacks some. The profile shows about 47,000 clones, 80% to 95% of them singletons. The sequenced sample was PBMCs. Receptors were obtained from a man between 18 and 29 years old in good health and CMV-seronegative. Both conserved end residues are part of each CDR3. Each record gives: clone size, D gene, J gene, V gene, CDR3 protein, CDR3 DNA. A D gene is named only where the DNA matches it firmly. The size entry is marked missing in some rows and otherwise reads once, few, many or a size class.

clone size: NA
D gene: NA
J gene: TRBJ1-2
V gene: TRBV7-2
CDR3 protein: CASSLGIGGTTTWYGYTF
CDR3 DNA: TGTGCCAGCAGCTTAGGTATAGGCGGCACCACGACCTGGTATGGCTACACCTTC

clone size: NA
D gene: TRBD1
J gene: TRBJ1-4
V gene: TRBV19
CDR3 protein: CASSPDPPGQGLFDEKLFF
CDR3 DNA: TGTGCCAGTAGTCCTGACCCTCCGGGACAGGGGTTGTTTGATGAAAAACTGTTTTTT

clone size: NA
D gene: NA
J gene: TRBJ1-1
V gene: TRBV11-2
CDR3 protein: CASSLPRPGSEAFF
CDR3 DNA: TGTGCCAGCAGCTTACCCCGCCCGGGAAGTGAAGCTTTCTTT

clone size: NA
D gene: TRBD1
J gene: TRBJ2-7
V gene: TRBV7-9
CDR3 protein: CASSGTARFEQYF
CDR3 DNA: TGTGCCAGCAGCGGGACAGCCAGGTTCGAGCAGTACTTC

clone size: NA
D gene: TRBD1
J gene: TRBJ2-1
V gene: TRBV7-9
CDR3 protein: CASSFPPGGYEQFF
CDR3 DNA: TGTGCCAGCAGCTTCCCCCCAGGGGGATATGAGCAGTTCTTC

clone size: NA
D gene: NA
J gene: TRBJ2-1
V gene: TRBV19
CDR3 protein: CATRKPTESSYNEQFF
CDR3 DNA: TGTGCCACCCGAAAACCGACGGAGAGCTCCTACAATGAGCAGTTCTTC

clone size: NA
D gene: TRBD1
J gene: TRBJ1-2
V gene: TRBV5-1
CDR3 protein: CASSRDRAYGYTF
CDR3 DNA: TGCGCCAGCAGCCGGGACAGAGCCTATGGCTACACCTTC

clone size: NA
D gene: TRBD1
J gene: TRBJ1-1
V gene: TRBV6-6
CDR3 protein: CASLGQGGVWTEAFF
CDR3 DNA: TGTGCCTCGCTCGGACAGGGGGGGGTGTGGACTGAAGCTTTCTTT

clone size: once
D gene: TRBD1
J gene: TRBJ2-2
V gene: TRBV4-2
CDR3 protein: CASSNSPAGTAHTGELFF
CDR3 DNA: TGTGCCAGCAGCAATTCCCCGGCCGGGACAGCGCACACCGGGGAGCTGTTTTTT

clone size: NA
D gene: TRBD2
J gene: TRBJ2-3
V gene: TRBV5-1
CDR3 protein: CASSLSGGDTDTQYF
CDR3 DNA: TGCGCCAGCAGCCTAAGCGGGGGGGACACAGATACGCAGTATTTT

clone size: NA
D gene: NA
J gene: TRBJ2-3
V gene: TRBV11-2
CDR3 protein: CASSWRRGQITDTQYF
CDR3 DNA: TGTGCCAGCAGCTGGCGGAGGGGACAGATCACAGATACGCAGTATTTT

clone size: once
D gene: NA
J gene: TRBJ2-1
V gene: TRBV4-2
CDR3 protein: CASSQPLNEQFF
CDR3 DNA: TGTGCCAGCAGCCAACCCTTAAATGAGCAGTTCTTC

clone size: NA
D gene: TRBD2
J gene: TRBJ2-5
V gene: TRBV15
CDR3 protein: CATSRVTGLAQETQYF
CDR3 DNA: TGTGCCACCAGCAGAGTTACGGGACTAGCGCAAGAGACCCAGTACTTC

clone size: NA
D gene: NA
J gene: TRBJ1-5
V gene: TRBV7-2
CDR3 protein: CASSFAGRDQPQHF
CDR3 DNA: TGTGCCAGCAGCTTTGCAGGGAGGGATCAGCCCCAGCATTTT

clone size: NA
D gene: NA
J gene: TRBJ2-7
V gene: TRBV2
CDR3 protein: CASSGGFDSYEQYF
CDR3 DNA: TGTGCCAGCAGTGGAGGATTCGACAGCTACGAGCAGTACTTC

clone size: NA
D gene: NA
J gene: TRBJ1-3
V gene: TRBV4-1
CDR3 protein: CASSQQVPNTIYF
CDR3 DNA: TGCGCCAGCAGCCAACAGGTTCCAAACACCATATATTTT